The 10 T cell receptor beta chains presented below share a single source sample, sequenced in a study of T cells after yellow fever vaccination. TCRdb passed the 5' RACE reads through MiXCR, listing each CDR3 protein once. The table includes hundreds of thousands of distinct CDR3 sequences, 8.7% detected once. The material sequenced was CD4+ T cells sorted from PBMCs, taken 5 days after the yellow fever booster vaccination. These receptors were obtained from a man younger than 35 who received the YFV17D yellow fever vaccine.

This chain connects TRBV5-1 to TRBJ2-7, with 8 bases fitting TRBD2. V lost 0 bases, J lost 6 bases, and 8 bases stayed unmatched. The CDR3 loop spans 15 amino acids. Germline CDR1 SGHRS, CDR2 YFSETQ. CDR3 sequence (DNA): TGCGCCAGCAGCTTGGGCGGGGGGACCGGATTCGAGCAGTACTTC. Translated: CASSLGGGTGFEQYF.

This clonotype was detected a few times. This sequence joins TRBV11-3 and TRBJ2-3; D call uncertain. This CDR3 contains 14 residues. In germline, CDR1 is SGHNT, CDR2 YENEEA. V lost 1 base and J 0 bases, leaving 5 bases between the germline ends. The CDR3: CASSLAVSTDTQYF. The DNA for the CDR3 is TGTGCCAGCAGCTTAGCAGTCAGCACAGATACGCAGTATTTT.

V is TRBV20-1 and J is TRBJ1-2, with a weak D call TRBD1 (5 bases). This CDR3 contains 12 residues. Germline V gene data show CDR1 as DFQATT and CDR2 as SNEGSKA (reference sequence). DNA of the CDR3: TGCAGCTTGGCCCAGGGATCTTATGGCTACACCTTC. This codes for CSLAQGSYGYTF.

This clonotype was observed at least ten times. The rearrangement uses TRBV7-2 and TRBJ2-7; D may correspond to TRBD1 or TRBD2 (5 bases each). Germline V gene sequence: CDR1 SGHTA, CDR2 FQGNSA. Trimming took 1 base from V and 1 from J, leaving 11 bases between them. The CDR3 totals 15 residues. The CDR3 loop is CASSLGGAISYEQYF. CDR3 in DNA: TGTGCCAGCAGCTTAGGAGGGGCGATATCCTACGAGCAGTACTTC. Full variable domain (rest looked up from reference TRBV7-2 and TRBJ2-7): GAGVSQSPSNKVTEKGKDVELRCDPISGHTALYWYRQSLGQGLEFLIYFQGNSAPDKSGLPSDRFSAERTGGSVSTLTIQRTQQEDSAVYLCASSLGGAISYEQYFGPGTRLTVT.

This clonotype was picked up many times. CDR3 sequence: CASREGTSGGQNTQYF. The CDR3 region has the DNA TGCGCCAGCAGGGAAGGGACTAGCGGGGGGCAAAATACGCAGTATTTT. The chain recombines TRBV5-1 with TRBJ2-3; TRBD2 matches 15 bases. Trimming removed 5 bases from V and 7 bases from J; junction bases left unmatched: 8. Germline loops: CDR1 SGHRS, CDR2 YFSETQ. The CDR3 extends over 16 amino acids.

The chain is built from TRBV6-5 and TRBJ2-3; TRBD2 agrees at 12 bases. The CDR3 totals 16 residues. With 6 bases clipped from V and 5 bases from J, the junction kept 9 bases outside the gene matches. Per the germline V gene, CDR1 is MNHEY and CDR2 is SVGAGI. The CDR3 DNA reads TGTGCCAGCAGACCCTCGACTAGCGGGGGCGGAGATACGCAGTATTTT. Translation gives CASRPSTSGGGDTQYF.

CDR3 residues: CASSGGSGGAVDEQFF. CDR3 coding DNA: TGCGCCAGCAGCGGCGGTAGCGGGGGGGCCGTAGATGAGCAGTTCTTC. The chain couples TRBV5-1 to TRBJ2-1; 11 bases are a match to TRBD2. Trimming cost V 4 bases and J 8 bases; bases outside gene matches: 11. CDR1 is SGHRS and CDR2 is YFSETQ in the germline V gene. The CDR3 sequence is 16 residues long.

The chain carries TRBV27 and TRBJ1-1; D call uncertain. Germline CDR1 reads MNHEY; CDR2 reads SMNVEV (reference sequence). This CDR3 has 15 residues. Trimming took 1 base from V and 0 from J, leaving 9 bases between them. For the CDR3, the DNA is TGTGCCAGCAGTTTATTGCCATCGCTGAACACTGAAGCTTTCTTT. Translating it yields CASSLLPSLNTEAFF.

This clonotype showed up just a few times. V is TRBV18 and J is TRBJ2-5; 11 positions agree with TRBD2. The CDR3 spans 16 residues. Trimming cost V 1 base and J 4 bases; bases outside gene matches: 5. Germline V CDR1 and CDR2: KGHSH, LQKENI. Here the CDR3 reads CASSPQGTSGGETQYF. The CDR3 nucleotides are TGTGCCAGCTCACCACAGGGGACTAGCGGTGGAGAGACCCAGTACTTC.

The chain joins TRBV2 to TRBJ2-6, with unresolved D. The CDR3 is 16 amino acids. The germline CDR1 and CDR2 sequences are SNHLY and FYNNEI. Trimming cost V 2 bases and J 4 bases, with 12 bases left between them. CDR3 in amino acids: CASSERAQLGANVLTF. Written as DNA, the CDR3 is TGTGCCAGCAGTGAAAGGGCCCAGCTAGGGGCCAACGTCCTGACTTTC.